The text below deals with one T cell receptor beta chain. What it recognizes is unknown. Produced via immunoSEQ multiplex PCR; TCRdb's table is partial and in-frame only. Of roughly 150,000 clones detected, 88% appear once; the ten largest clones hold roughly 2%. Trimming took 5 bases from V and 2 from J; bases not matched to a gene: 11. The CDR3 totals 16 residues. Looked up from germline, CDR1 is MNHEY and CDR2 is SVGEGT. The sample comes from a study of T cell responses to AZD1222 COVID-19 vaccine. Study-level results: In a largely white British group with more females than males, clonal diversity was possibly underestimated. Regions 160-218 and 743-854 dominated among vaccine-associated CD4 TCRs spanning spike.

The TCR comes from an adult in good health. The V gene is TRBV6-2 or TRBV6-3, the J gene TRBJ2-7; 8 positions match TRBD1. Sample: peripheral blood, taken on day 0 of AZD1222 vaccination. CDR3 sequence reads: CASSPTGAAGAYEQYF. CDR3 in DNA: TGTGCCAGCAGTCCGACAGGGGCGGCGGGCGCCTACGAGCAGTACTTC.